This TCR beta chain was captured by sequencing in a study of blood T cell repertoires in COVID-19. Study at large: Whether acute or convalescent, the COVID-19 samples came from the United States, Italy and Spain. T cells, B-cell-depleted T cells, or PBMCs provided the cDNA or gDNA that served as material.

Germline lookup yields CDR1 GTSNPN and CDR2 SVGIG (reference sequence). The CDR3 is 15 residues long. V was clipped by 3 bases and J by 0 bases; unmatched bases: 6. Original processing notes: Amplification from reference gene primers served as the basis for estimated nucleated cell counts. Here immunoSEQ multiplex PCR was the method, and the copy in TCRdb shows in-frame clones only, minus some. That table is the source of V, J and clone size, and D and trimming were worked out from the DNA. The sample carries over 45,000 clones, roughly 87% recorded once. The receptor comes from a woman in her sixties with acute or convalescent COVID-19. The chain carries TRBV30 and TRBJ2-7; 9 positions match TRBD2. The specimen was peripheral blood. The CDR3: CAWSPPGLASYEQYF. CDR3 DNA: TGTGCCTGGAGCCCCCCGGGACTAGCCTCCTACGAGCAGTACTTC. Variable domain in full (rest from reference TRBV30 and TRBJ2-7): SQTIHQWPATLVQPVGSPLSLECTVEGTSNPNLYWYRQAAGRGLQLLFYSVGIGQISSEVPQNLSASRPQDRQFILSSKKLLLSDSGFYLCAWSPPGLASYEQYFGPGTRLTVT.